What follows describes a single TCR beta chain. This clone was counted a few times. This clone's antigen is unknown. The sample holds no much larger clone one base away, and base qualities are not on file. Collaborating institutions collected whole blood in K2EDTA tubes following their own protocols. For TCRbeta analysis, collaborators shipped samples in one of three forms: frozen whole blood, isolated PBMCs, or DNA extracted from either of those sample types. The cysteine opens and the phenylalanine closes a CDR3 of 16 amino acids. Left in the record is the CDR3 DNA by itself, 48 bases read in frame from the first base. Via the germline V gene, CDR1 is SGHRS and CDR2 YFSETQ. Trimmed from V: 1 base; trimmed from J: 7 bases; junction bases lacking a gene match: 8. This record belongs to a study of blood T cell repertoires in COVID-19 (dated by TCRdb to between 2020 and 2021). Context from the whole study: Samples covering the acute and convalescent phases of COVID-19 were provided by collaborators in the United States, Italy and Spain. A freely available public database, intended as a resource for researchers studying the immune response to SARS-CoV-2, is where the repertoires were released. Deeply sampled blood TCRbeta repertoires from subjects exposed to, actively infected with, or recovered from COVID-19 were included in the dataset. Samples were obtained from the ongoing ImmuneRACE study (first 160 participants) and from 1,254 subjects provided by 6 global collaborators. Where available, HLA class I and class II types were taken from metadata supplied by the sample provider and were not determined by assay-based typing. The prospective study material was composed of cDNA or gDNA derived from T cells, B-cell-depleted T cells, or PBMCs. Sample metadata almost always included a de-identified subject ID, COVID-19 status, age in years and sex.

Overall results and qualifications from the work: The quantity of clinical and demographic metadata differed by source and by participant and was supplied without curation.

TCRbeta CDR3 regions were amplified from genomic DNA using the immunoSEQ Assay, a bias-controlled multiplex PCR. The original pipeline was this. The number of nucleated cells in each sample was estimated by amplification of reference gene primers within the assay. Sequence reads were collapsed and filtered to measure the absolute abundance of every unique TCRbeta CDR3 rearrangement. For each sample, productive Simpson clonality was calculated by taking the square root of Simpson's diversity index across productive rearrangements. In TCRdb, the immuneACCESS table is reduced to in-frame sequences with V and J assigned. These tables do not hold every clone; where another copy was compared, an unresolved V gene accounts for under half, and the others remain unexplained. That table furnishes V, J and clone size, whereas the DNA furnished D and trimming. The sample records around 190,000 clones, around 80% of which are singletons. The ten largest account for approximately 13% of the sample.

The TCR comes from a human donor in a cohort sampled during active COVID-19. The specimen was peripheral blood. This sequence uses TRBV5-1 and TRBJ2-2; TRBD2 fits 9 bases in the junction. The DNA sequence follows: TGCGCCAGCAGCTTGTTTGGCGGGAGGGCAGTCGGGGAGCTGTTTTTT. Translated, it reads CASSLFGGRAVGELFF. Where the CDR3 stops, the reference TRBV5-1 and TRBJ2-2 genes take over; the full variable domain is KAGVTQTPRYLIKTRGQQVTLSCSPISGHRSVSWYQQTPGQGLQFLFEYFSETQRNKGNFPGRFSGRQFSNSRSEMNVSTLELGDSALYLCASSLFGGRAVGELFFGEGSRLTVL.